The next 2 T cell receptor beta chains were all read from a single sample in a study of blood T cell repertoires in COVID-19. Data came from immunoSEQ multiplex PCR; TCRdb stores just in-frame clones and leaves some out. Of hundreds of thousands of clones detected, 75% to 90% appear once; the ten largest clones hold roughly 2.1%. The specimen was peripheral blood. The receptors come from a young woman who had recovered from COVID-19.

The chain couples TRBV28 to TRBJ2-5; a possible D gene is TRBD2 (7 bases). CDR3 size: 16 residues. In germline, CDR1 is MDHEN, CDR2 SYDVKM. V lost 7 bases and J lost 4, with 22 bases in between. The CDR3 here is CASTRRGGGSLETQYF. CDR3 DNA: TGTGCCAGCACTAGAAGAGGGGGAGGGAGCTTAGAGACCCAGTACTTC.

In DNA, the CDR3 is TGTGCCATCACGGGGGAGGCTGGAAACACCATATATTTT. Its protein is CAITGEAGNTIYF. V gene TRBV10-3 combines with J gene TRBJ1-3, with a tentative D call TRBD1 (5 bases). V was clipped by 7 bases and J by 2 bases, with 9 bases between them. This CDR3 has 13 residues. Germline CDR1 ENHRY, CDR2 SYGVKD.